The rows below give T cell receptor beta chains drawn from one sample of a study of Ad26.COV2.S vaccination and SARS-CoV-2 variants. Only in-frame clones appear in the TCRdb table, and some are missing; sequencing was by immunoSEQ multiplex PCR. The table shows around 240,000 clones, with roughly 90% occurring only once. Sample: peripheral blood, taken in a trial of Ad26.COV2.S vaccine versus placebo. The receptor set was obtained from a person between 18 and 59 years old who received the Ad26.COV2.S COVID-19 vaccine or a placebo. Each CDR3 is given with its conserved first and last residue. Each record gives: clone size, CDR3 length, J gene, D gene, V gene, CDR3 DNA, CDR3 protein. The D gene is left open where the match is weak. The size of a clone is reported for some rows only, either as once, few or many, or as a class for expanded clones.

abundance: NA; len: 15; j_gene: TRBJ2-1; d_gene: TRBD2; v_gene: TRBV19; CDR3nt: TGTGCCAGTACCGGGACTAGCGGAGCTTACAATGAGCAGTTCTTC; CDR3aa: CASTGTSGAYNEQFF
abundance: NA; len: 15; j_gene: TRBJ2-7; d_gene: TRBD2; v_gene: TRBV6-6; CDR3nt: TGTGCCAGCAGTTACACCCAGGGAGGGTTACGCGAGCAGTACTTC; CDR3aa: CASSYTQGGLREQYF
abundance: NA; len: 12; j_gene: TRBJ2-1; d_gene: NA; v_gene: TRBV19; CDR3nt: TGTGCCAGTAGTAAAAGGGTCACTGAGCAGTTCTTC; CDR3aa: CASSKRVTEQFF
abundance: NA; len: 16; j_gene: TRBJ2-5; d_gene: TRBD2; v_gene: TRBV5-4; CDR3nt: TGTGCCAGCAGCTTGGGACTAGCGGGGGGCGCGGAGACCCAGTACTTC; CDR3aa: CASSLGLAGGAETQYF
abundance: NA; len: 15; j_gene: TRBJ2-3; d_gene: NA; v_gene: TRBV6-6; CDR3nt: TGTGCCAGCAGTTCCTGGGAGCGGAGCACAGATACGCAGTATTTT; CDR3aa: CASSSWERSTDTQYF
abundance: NA; len: 19; j_gene: TRBJ1-5; d_gene: TRBD1; v_gene: TRBV19; CDR3nt: TGTGCCAGTAGTATCACCGGGACAGGGAGTCTTCGTGTGGGTCAGCCCCAGCATTTT; CDR3aa: CASSITGTGSLRVGQPQHF
abundance: NA; len: 16; j_gene: TRBJ1-2; d_gene: TRBD1; v_gene: TRBV18; CDR3nt: TGTGCCAGCTCGAGCTCTCCGGGACAGCGTATCTATGGCTACACCTTC; CDR3aa: CASSSSPGQRIYGYTF
abundance: NA; len: 18; j_gene: TRBJ2-1; d_gene: TRBD2; v_gene: TRBV5-6; CDR3nt: TGTGCCAGCAGCTTGTTATCGGGACTAGCGGGAGGGCCTTGGGAGCAGTTCTTC; CDR3aa: CASSLLSGLAGGPWEQFF
abundance: NA; len: 13; j_gene: TRBJ2-3; d_gene: NA; v_gene: TRBV15; CDR3nt: TGTGCCACCAGCGGGGTACGCACAGATACGCAGTATTTT; CDR3aa: CATSGVRTDTQYF
abundance: once; len: 16; j_gene: TRBJ2-3; d_gene: NA; v_gene: TRBV6-5; CDR3nt: TGTGCCAGCAGTTGGACAGATCAGGGGTTTACAGATACGCAGTATTTT; CDR3aa: CASSWTDQGFTDTQYF
abundance: once; len: 13; j_gene: TRBJ1-2; d_gene: NA; v_gene: TRBV4-3; CDR3nt: TGCGCCAGCAGCCAGGAAACCCTAGGGAGCTACACCTTC; CDR3aa: CASSQETLGSYTF
abundance: NA; len: 12; j_gene: TRBJ2-7; d_gene: NA; v_gene: TRBV29-1; CDR3nt: TGCAGCGTCACTCAATCAGGATCCGAGCAGTACTTC; CDR3aa: CSVTQSGSEQYF
abundance: NA; len: 17; j_gene: TRBJ2-7; d_gene: TRBD2; v_gene: TRBV3-1/TRBV3-2; CDR3nt: TGTGCCAGCAGCCAAGGACTAGCGGGGGTGCAGGGGCACGAGCAGTACTTC; CDR3aa: CASSQGLAGVQGHEQYF
abundance: NA; len: 15; j_gene: TRBJ1-5; d_gene: NA; v_gene: TRBV19; CDR3nt: TGTGCCAGTAGTATGAGGGTCAGGGGCAATCAGCCCCAGCATTTT; CDR3aa: CASSMRVRGNQPQHF
abundance: NA; len: 12; j_gene: TRBJ2-7; d_gene: NA; v_gene: TRBV5-6; CDR3nt: TGTGCCAGCAGCTTGAGGACCTACGAGCAGTACTTC; CDR3aa: CASSLRTYEQYF
abundance: NA; len: 15; j_gene: TRBJ1-1; d_gene: NA; v_gene: TRBV11-2; CDR3nt: TGTGCCAGCAGCTTGCATGTAGGAGGGGACACTGAAGCTTTCTTT; CDR3aa: CASSLHVGGDTEAFF
abundance: NA; len: 13; j_gene: TRBJ1-1; d_gene: NA; v_gene: TRBV19; CDR3nt: TGTGCCAGTAGTCGGGACAAGAACACTGAAGCTTTCTTT; CDR3aa: CASSRDKNTEAFF
abundance: once; len: 13; j_gene: TRBJ1-2; d_gene: NA; v_gene: TRBV7-2; CDR3nt: TGTGCCAGCAGCTTAGAACGGTATTATGGCTACACCTTC; CDR3aa: CASSLERYYGYTF
abundance: once; len: 15; j_gene: TRBJ2-1; d_gene: NA; v_gene: TRBV4-1; CDR3nt: TGCGCCAGCAGCCAACAGGACGCCTCCTACAATGAGCAGTTCTTC; CDR3aa: CASSQQDASYNEQFF
abundance: NA; len: 16; j_gene: TRBJ2-3; d_gene: NA; v_gene: TRBV6-4; CDR3nt: TGTGCCAGCAGTGATCCGGGCCTAGCGACCACAGATACGCAGTATTTT; CDR3aa: CASSDPGLATTDTQYF
abundance: once; len: 17; j_gene: TRBJ2-2; d_gene: NA; v_gene: TRBV14; CDR3nt: TGTGCCAGCAGCCAAGTTACAGGAGCCCCGAACACCGGGGAGCTGTTTTTT; CDR3aa: CASSQVTGAPNTGELFF
abundance: NA; len: 14; j_gene: TRBJ1-1; d_gene: NA; v_gene: TRBV30; CDR3nt: TGTGCCTGGAGCCCGGGGCTGCAGAACACTGAAGCTTTCTTT; CDR3aa: CAWSPGLQNTEAFF
abundance: NA; len: 14; j_gene: TRBJ1-4; d_gene: TRBD1; v_gene: TRBV10-3; CDR3nt: TGTGCCATCAGTCCCGACAGGGCGCGGGAAAAACTGTTTTTT; CDR3aa: CAISPDRAREKLFF
abundance: NA; len: 16; j_gene: TRBJ2-5; d_gene: NA; v_gene: TRBV9; CDR3nt: TGTGCCAGCAGCGCTTCCGGGACGGCAGTCCAAGAGACCCAGTACTTC; CDR3aa: CASSASGTAVQETQYF
abundance: NA; len: 19; j_gene: TRBJ2-7; d_gene: TRBD1; v_gene: TRBV13; CDR3nt: TGTGCCAGCAGCTTAGAGTTAACCCGGGACAGGGGATGGTCCTACGAGCAGTACTTC; CDR3aa: CASSLELTRDRGWSYEQYF
abundance: NA; len: 11; j_gene: TRBJ2-7; d_gene: TRBD2; v_gene: TRBV20-1; CDR3nt: TGCAGTGCTCGGGGGGGCTACGAGCAGTACTTC; CDR3aa: CSARGGYEQYF
abundance: many; len: 12; j_gene: TRBJ1-6; d_gene: NA; v_gene: TRBV3-1/TRBV3-2; CDR3nt: TGTGCCAGCAGCCTGGGCCTCGGGGCCCTCCACTTT; CDR3aa: CASSLGLGALHF
abundance: NA; len: 14; j_gene: TRBJ1-5; d_gene: NA; v_gene: TRBV28; CDR3nt: TGTGCCAGCAGGCCTGGGACAAGCAATCAGCCCCAGCATTTT; CDR3aa: CASRPGTSNQPQHF
abundance: NA; len: 17; j_gene: TRBJ2-3; d_gene: TRBD2; v_gene: TRBV7-9; CDR3nt: TGTGCCAGCAGCTTAGGGGGGACTAGCGGGAAGACAGATACGCAGTATTTT; CDR3aa: CASSLGGTSGKTDTQYF
abundance: NA; len: 14; j_gene: TRBJ1-2; d_gene: NA; v_gene: TRBV11-2; CDR3nt: TGTGCCAGCAGCTTGGGGGGGAACGACTATGGCTACACCTTC; CDR3aa: CASSLGGNDYGYTF
abundance: NA; len: 12; j_gene: TRBJ2-7; d_gene: NA; v_gene: TRBV7-6; CDR3nt: TGTGCCAGCAGCTTACGCGATCGCGAGCAGTACTTC; CDR3aa: CASSLRDREQYF
abundance: NA; len: 16; j_gene: TRBJ1-2; d_gene: NA; v_gene: TRBV6-1; CDR3nt: TGTGCCAGCAGTGACGTTGAGGCCGTTGAAGACTATGGCTACACCTTC; CDR3aa: CASSDVEAVEDYGYTF
abundance: once; len: 15; j_gene: TRBJ2-3; d_gene: NA; v_gene: TRBV25-1; CDR3nt: TGTGCCAGCAGTTCCGCCAGAATCATCACAGATACGCAGTATTTT; CDR3aa: CASSSARIITDTQYF
abundance: NA; len: 13; j_gene: TRBJ2-2; d_gene: TRBD2; v_gene: TRBV30; CDR3nt: TGTGCCACAAGCGGGAGGAGCACCGGGGAGCTGTTTTTT; CDR3aa: CATSGRSTGELFF
abundance: NA; len: 14; j_gene: TRBJ1-1; d_gene: TRBD1; v_gene: TRBV6-2/TRBV6-3; CDR3nt: TGTGCCAGCAGCTATACAGGGGGTCGGGTTGAAGCTTTCTTT; CDR3aa: CASSYTGGRVEAFF
abundance: NA; len: 14; j_gene: TRBJ1-2; d_gene: NA; v_gene: TRBV18; CDR3nt: TGTGCCAGCTCACCGGGACTGATTAACTATGGCTACACCTTC; CDR3aa: CASSPGLINYGYTF
abundance: NA; len: 14; j_gene: TRBJ2-5; d_gene: TRBD1; v_gene: TRBV4-3; CDR3nt: TGCGCCAGCAGCCCGGGACAGGGTCAAGAGACCCAGTACTTC; CDR3aa: CASSPGQGQETQYF
abundance: NA; len: 15; j_gene: TRBJ1-2; d_gene: TRBD1; v_gene: TRBV27; CDR3nt: TGTGCCAGCAGTTTGCGACAGGGGGTTAACTATGGCTACACCTTC; CDR3aa: CASSLRQGVNYGYTF
abundance: few; len: 13; j_gene: TRBJ2-7; d_gene: TRBD1; v_gene: TRBV25-1; CDR3nt: TGTGCCAGCAAGGGGACAGGGAGCTACGAGCAGTACTTC; CDR3aa: CASKGTGSYEQYF
abundance: NA; len: 13; j_gene: TRBJ2-7; d_gene: NA; v_gene: TRBV10-3; CDR3nt: TGTGCCATCAGTGAGTCGGGCGGTTACGAGCAGTACTTC; CDR3aa: CAISESGGYEQYF
abundance: once; len: 16; j_gene: TRBJ1-6; d_gene: NA; v_gene: TRBV7-8; CDR3nt: TGTGCCAGCAGCTTAGGCGGGGGGCGAGGTTATTCACCCCTCCACTTT; CDR3aa: CASSLGGGRGYSPLHF
abundance: NA; len: 15; j_gene: TRBJ2-2; d_gene: TRBD2; v_gene: TRBV5-1; CDR3nt: TGCGCCAGCAGCTCTCTAGCGGCAGGCCCCGGGGAGCTGTTTTTT; CDR3aa: CASSSLAAGPGELFF
abundance: NA; len: 14; j_gene: TRBJ2-7; d_gene: TRBD2; v_gene: TRBV6-5; CDR3nt: TGTGCCAGCAGTTCGGGACTAGGGACCTACGAGCAGTACTTC; CDR3aa: CASSSGLGTYEQYF
abundance: NA; len: 14; j_gene: TRBJ1-6; d_gene: NA; v_gene: TRBV5-5; CDR3nt: TGTGCCAGCAGCTTGGAGACAGTTAATTCACCCCTCCACTTT; CDR3aa: CASSLETVNSPLHF
abundance: NA; len: 14; j_gene: TRBJ2-7; d_gene: TRBD1; v_gene: TRBV5-8; CDR3nt: TGTGCCAGCAGCCCCGGGACAGGGGGGACCGAGCAGTACTTC; CDR3aa: CASSPGTGGTEQYF
abundance: once; len: 16; j_gene: TRBJ2-1; d_gene: NA; v_gene: TRBV7-2; CDR3nt: TGTGCCAGCAGCCCATTAATAGGGCGGGGCCACAATGAGCAGTTCTTC; CDR3aa: CASSPLIGRGHNEQFF
abundance: NA; len: 14; j_gene: TRBJ2-7; d_gene: NA; v_gene: TRBV5-4; CDR3nt: TGTGCCAGCAGCTTGTCGGGGGGCAAGTACGAGCAGTACTTC; CDR3aa: CASSLSGGKYEQYF
abundance: NA; len: 12; j_gene: TRBJ1-1; d_gene: NA; v_gene: TRBV5-4; CDR3nt: TGTGCCTTTCGCGGGAGGAACACTGAAGCTTTCTTT; CDR3aa: CAFRGRNTEAFF
abundance: NA; len: 14; j_gene: TRBJ2-1; d_gene: NA; v_gene: TRBV10-3; CDR3nt: TGTGCCATCAGTGGGAGTTCCCGGGACAATGAGCAGTTCTTC; CDR3aa: CAISGSSRDNEQFF
abundance: once; len: 12; j_gene: TRBJ1-2; d_gene: NA; v_gene: TRBV5-6; CDR3nt: TGTGCCAGCAGCTTGGGGGACGATGGCTACACCTTC; CDR3aa: CASSLGDDGYTF
abundance: NA; len: 17; j_gene: TRBJ2-1; d_gene: TRBD2; v_gene: TRBV7-3; CDR3nt: TGTGCCAGCAGCCCCAGTCGACTAGCGGGAGCATACAATGAGCAGTTCTTC; CDR3aa: CASSPSRLAGAYNEQFF
abundance: NA; len: 13; j_gene: TRBJ2-2; d_gene: NA; v_gene: TRBV25-1; CDR3nt: TGTGCCAGCAGTGAGCGAGACACCGGGGAGCTGTTTTTT; CDR3aa: CASSERDTGELFF
abundance: NA; len: 14; j_gene: TRBJ2-7; d_gene: TRBD2; v_gene: TRBV5-1; CDR3nt: TGCGCCAGCGGCCCTAGCGGGAGTTCCTACGAGCAGTACTTC; CDR3aa: CASGPSGSSYEQYF
abundance: NA; len: 18; j_gene: TRBJ1-1; d_gene: NA; v_gene: TRBV30; CDR3nt: TGTGCCTGGAGGGTCAGGGTCGTGGATACCTCGATCGGGACTGAAGCTTTCTTT; CDR3aa: CAWRVRVVDTSIGTEAFF
abundance: NA; len: 17; j_gene: TRBJ2-4; d_gene: NA; v_gene: TRBV15; CDR3nt: TGTGCCACCAGCAGAGAGGGGACGGCACTAGCCAAAAACATTCAGTACTTC; CDR3aa: CATSREGTALAKNIQYF
abundance: NA; len: 14; j_gene: TRBJ1-1; d_gene: TRBD1; v_gene: TRBV5-6; CDR3nt: TGTGCCAGCAGCGAGGACAGGGGAGGCACTGAAGCTTTCTTT; CDR3aa: CASSEDRGGTEAFF
abundance: NA; len: 19; j_gene: TRBJ1-4; d_gene: NA; v_gene: TRBV7-8; CDR3nt: TGTGCCAGCAGCTCAGCCTTCTGGGGCCGGCGCATTCTTTTTAAAAAACTGTTTTTT; CDR3aa: CASSSAFWGRRILFKKLFF